This entry lists 29 T cell receptor beta chains sequenced from one sample in a study of T cell responses to AZD1222 COVID-19 vaccine. Using immunoSEQ multiplex PCR, the repertoire was profiled, and TCRdb retains in-frame clones only, with some absent. The sample includes tens of thousands of clones, about 89% seen only once; the top ten take 3.5% to 5.5%. The source material was peripheral blood, sampled on day 0 of MenACWY control vaccination. The receptors were gathered from an adult in good health.

This chain connects TRBV11-2 to TRBJ1-2; D is unresolved. The CDR3 contains 15 residues. CDR1 is SGHAT and CDR2 is FQNNGV in the germline V gene. The V end lost 4 bases, the J end lost 4 bases, and 16 bases lay between the germline ends. The chain's CDR3 is CASSSTYEGLYGYTF. The CDR3 DNA follows: TGTGCCAGCAGCTCTACCTATGAGGGTCTCTATGGCTACACCTTC.

The genes are TRBV24-1 and TRBJ1-1, with 8 bases that match TRBD1. This CDR3 is built from 13 residues. After removal of 9 bases from V and 1 base from J, the junction contained 3 bases not matched to a gene. Germline CDR1 reads KGHDR; CDR2 reads SFDVKD. The CDR3 coding sequence is TGTGCCACCGTCGGACAGGGGAACACTGAAGCTTTCTTT. Translated: CATVGQGNTEAFF.

In its sample, this clone was seen once. This chain uses TRBV6-5 with TRBJ1-6; TRBD1 matches 7 bases. The J segment lost 7 bases and the V segment lost 2 bases, leaving 5 bases of the junction unmatched. The CDR3 runs to 15 residues. In germline, CDR1 is MNHEY, CDR2 SVGAGI. The CDR3 loop reads CASSYLGTANSPLHF. Written as DNA, the CDR3 is TGTGCCAGCAGTTACCTAGGGACAGCCAATTCACCCCTCCACTTT.

The sample holds a few counts of this clone. The rearrangement uses TRBV7-9 and TRBJ2-7; 9 positions agree with TRBD1. The germline V gene has CDR1 SEHNR and CDR2 FQNEAQ (reference sequence). V dropped 6 bases and J dropped 5; count of bases not matched to a gene: 11. The CDR3 sequence is 15 residues long. Here the CDR3 DNA reads TGTGCCAGCAGTGACTGGGGGACAGGGTTGCACGAGCAGTACTTC. Protein product: CASSDWGTGLHEQYF. Filled out from reference TRBV7-9 and TRBJ2-7, the complete variable domain reads DTGVSQNPRHKITKRGQNVTFRCDPISEHNRLYWYRQTLGQGPEFLTYFQNEAQLEKSRLLSDRFSAERPKGSFSTLEIQRTEQGDSAMYLCASSDWGTGLHEQYFGPGTRLTVT.

The V gene is TRBV27, the J gene TRBJ2-2, with D hard to call. V shed 3 bases and J shed 6 bases, with 8 bases lying between them. CDR3 length: 13 residues. The germline V gene has CDR1 MNHEY and CDR2 SMNVEV (reference sequence). CDR3 DNA sequence: TGTGCCAGCAGTTTGGGCCCGGCCGGGGAGCTGTTTTTT. It specifies CASSLGPAGELFF.

This clone showed up just a few times. The rearrangement links TRBV2 to TRBJ2-7; D is possibly TRBD2 (6 bases). CDR1 is SNHLY and CDR2 is FYNNEI in the germline V gene. The V and J ends lost 1 base and 9 bases respectively, with 19 bases between them. The CDR3 consists of 15 residues. This CDR3 is CASSEGSSLGRGQYF. The CDR3 nucleotides are TGTGCCAGCAGTGAAGGATCATCTTTGGGGCGGGGGCAGTACTTC.

V is TRBV3-1 (or the pseudogene TRBV3-2) and J is TRBJ1-1; the match to TRBD1 covers 10 bases. This CDR3 spans 14 amino acids. The germline CDR1 and CDR2 sequences are LGHDT and YNNKEL (reference sequence). Trimming took 5 bases from V and 4 from J; bases not matched to a gene: 4. CDR3 amino acids: CASSSWDRGTEAFF. In nucleotides, the CDR3 is TGTGCCAGCAGCTCATGGGACAGGGGCACTGAAGCTTTCTTT.

The chain has TRBV13 and TRBJ2-7, with 10 bases lining up with TRBD2. J gave up 5 bases and V 0 bases, and 16 bases lay outside the gene matches. CDR1 is PRHDT and CDR2 is FYEKMQ in the germline V gene (reference sequence). The CDR3 totals 19 residues. The CDR3 spells CASSLGLGSGRGLRDEQYF. As DNA, the CDR3 is TGTGCCAGCAGCTTAGGCCTTGGAAGCGGGAGGGGATTACGAGACGAGCAGTACTTC.

This chain joins TRBV3-1 (or the pseudogene TRBV3-2) and TRBJ2-3, with no clear D. The CDR3 extends over 14 amino acids. V was clipped by 2 bases and J by 4 bases, with 10 bases between them. Germline V CDR1 and CDR2: LGHDT, YNNKEL (reference sequence). CDR3 amino acids: CASSQPGVSDTQYF. Here the CDR3 DNA reads TGTGCCAGCAGCCAACCCGGAGTCTCAGATACGCAGTATTTT.

This chain joins TRBV10-3 and TRBJ2-6, with 9 nucleotides matching TRBD1. In germline, CDR1 is ENHRY, CDR2 SYGVKD. The CDR3 runs 18 residues. The V gene end was trimmed by 11 bases and the J gene end by 0 bases; junction bases not matched to a gene: 14. CDR3 bases: TGTGCCGTATTACCGACCGGGACAGGGATCTCTGGGGCCAACGTCCTGACTTTC. Its translation: CAVLPTGTGISGANVLTF.

V usage is TRBV18 and J usage is TRBJ2-7; D remains unclear. This CDR3 has 14 residues. Trimming removed 1 base at V and 1 base at J, with 8 bases between. CDR1 KGHSH and CDR2 LQKENI come from the germline V gene. The CDR3 nucleotides are TGTGCCAGCTCACCACGAGGTGATTCCTACGAGCAGTACTTC. Translation: CASSPRGDSYEQYF.

V and J are TRBV11-2 and TRBJ2-4; a possible D gene is TRBD1 (5 bases). Germline V gene data show CDR1 as SGHAT and CDR2 as FQNNGV. Trimming removed 1 base from V and 6 bases from J, with 7 bases in between. The CDR3 length is 13 residues. Written as DNA, the CDR3 is TGTGCCAGCAGCTTAGGACAGCTAAACATTCAGTACTTC. Translating gives CASSLGQLNIQYF. Drawing the rest from reference TRBV11-2 and TRBJ2-4, the complete variable domain is EAGVAQSPRYKIIEKRQSVAFWCNPISGHATLYWYQQILGQGPKLLIQFQNNGVVDDSQLPKDRFSAERLKGVDSTLKIQPAKLEDSAVYLCASSLGQLNIQYFGAGTRLSVL.

The gene calls are TRBV30 and TRBJ1-5, with TRBD1 identical over 9 bases. CDR1 is GTSNPN, CDR2 SVGIG, per germline (reference sequence). J gave up 9 bases and V 7 bases, and 10 bases lay outside the gene matches. CDR3 size: 13 residues. The CDR3 DNA follows: TGTGCCTTGGGACAGGGCCAGAATGGGCCCCAGCATTTT. This translates into CALGQGQNGPQHF. The variable domain in full, completed from reference TRBV30 and TRBJ1-5, reads SQTIHQWPATLVQPVGSPLSLECTVEGTSNPNLYWYRQAAGRGLQLLFYSVGIGQISSEVPQNLSASRPQDRQFILSSKKLLLSDSGFYLCALGQGQNGPQHFGDGTRLSIL.

V is TRBV30 and J is TRBJ1-3; D gene unclear. This CDR3 has 13 amino acids. The germline V gene encodes CDR1 GTSNPN and CDR2 SVGIG (reference sequence). The germline V and J ends were trimmed by 1 base and 0 bases, with 4 bases remaining between them. Here the CDR3 DNA reads TGTGCCTGGAGTGAAAGCTCTGGAAACACCATATATTTT. Protein sequence: CAWSESSGNTIYF.

This clone is a singleton in its sample. The genes are TRBV2 and TRBJ1-4, with unresolved D. Per germline, CDR1 SNHLY and CDR2 FYNNEI. V lost 3 bases and J lost 0, with 5 bases in between. The CDR3 is 14 amino acids. CDR3 protein: CASSDSSTNEKLFF. Here the CDR3 DNA reads TGTGCCAGCAGTGACAGCTCAACTAATGAAAAACTGTTTTTT.

The chain joins TRBV29-1 to TRBJ1-1; D call uncertain. CDR3 length: 14 residues. Per the germline V gene, CDR1 is SQVTM and CDR2 is ANQGSEA. V was trimmed by 5 bases and J by 0 bases, leaving 13 bases between them. CDR3: CSVTKQPLNTEAFF. CDR3 DNA: TGCAGCGTTACGAAGCAACCCTTGAACACTGAAGCTTTCTTT.

V gene TRBV2 combines with J gene TRBJ1-4, with a weak D call TRBD1 (6 bases). Trimming took off 10 bases at V and 5 bases at J, with 14 bases between the two ends. Germline V CDR1 and CDR2: SNHLY, FYNNEI. The CDR3 has 13 amino acids. The CDR3: CAIQMDSNEKLFF. CDR3 bases: TGTGCCATCCAAATGGACAGCAATGAAAAACTGTTTTTT. Looking up the rest from reference TRBV2 and TRBJ1-4 gives the full variable domain: EPEVTQTPSHQVTQMGQEVILRCVPISNHLYFYWYRQILGQKVEFLVSFYNNEISEKSEIFDDQFSVERPDGSNFTLKIRSTKLEDSAMYFCAIQMDSNEKLFFGSGTQLSVL.

The chain combines TRBV20-1 with TRBJ2-1, with 7 bases fitting TRBD2. There are 15 residues in the CDR3. V was pared by 4 bases and J by 2 bases, with 8 bases of the junction left unmatched. Germline CDR1 is DFQATT and CDR2 is SNEGSKA (reference sequence). The DNA of the CDR3 is TGCAGTGCTACTGAGGGGACTACGACCTACAATGAGCAGTTCTTC. Translation gives CSATEGTTTYNEQFF.

The chain employs TRBV5-4 and TRBJ2-3, with TRBD2 as a possible D gene (5 bases). The CDR3 runs 13 residues. The germline V gene has CDR1 SGHNT and CDR2 YYREEE (reference sequence). Trimming removed 3 bases at V and 2 bases at J, with 7 bases between. CDR3 region: CASSWTPTDTQYF. For the CDR3, the DNA is TGTGCCAGCAGCTGGACTCCCACAGATACGCAGTATTTT.

The V and J genes are TRBV11-3 and TRBJ2-2; D gene uncertain. The germline V and J ends were trimmed by 1 base and 6 bases, with 6 bases remaining between them. Looked up from germline, CDR1 is SGHNT and CDR2 is YENEEA. The CDR3 extends over 13 amino acids. CDR3 sequence reads: CASSLVVAGELFF. The CDR3 nucleotides are TGTGCCAGCAGCTTAGTGGTTGCCGGGGAGCTGTTTTTT.

The CDR3 DNA sequence: TGTGCCAGCAGTCCCCTGGGAGGGCCGTTGGGTGAGCAGTTCTTC. Its protein is CASSPLGGPLGEQFF. This chain connects TRBV6-4 to TRBJ2-1; TRBD2 matches 7 bases. After removal of 5 bases from V and 9 bases from J, the junction contained 13 bases not matched to a gene. The length of the CDR3 is 15 residues. Germline values: CDR1 MRHNA, CDR2 SNTAGT.

The chain joins TRBV4-1 to TRBJ2-7; 9 bases map to TRBD2. This CDR3 region has 16 residues. Per the germline V gene, CDR1 is MGHRA and CDR2 is YSYEKL. The V gene end was trimmed by 5 bases and the J gene end by 2 bases; junction bases not matched to a gene: 10. CDR3 in DNA: TGCGCCAGCAGCTTTCTCCGAGCGGGGGGACCCTACGAGCAGTACTTC. Protein product: CASSFLRAGGPYEQYF.

The rearrangement joins TRBV18 to TRBJ2-1; 7 bases are shared with TRBD1. CDR1 is KGHSH, CDR2 LQKENI, per germline. V lost 3 bases and J lost 7; bases outside the gene matches: 6. The CDR3 is 14 residues long. The CDR3: CASSPDTGANEQFF. CDR3 in DNA: TGTGCCAGCTCACCGGACACAGGGGCAAATGAGCAGTTCTTC.

This rearrangement joins TRBV10-3 to TRBJ1-3; D not resolved. With 8 bases removed from V and 1 base from J, the gap between germline ends came to 9 bases. The CDR3 has 13 residues. Germline lookup yields CDR1 ENHRY and CDR2 SYGVKD. The CDR3 sequence: CAIGLESGNTIYF. The CDR3 nucleotides are TGTGCCATCGGTTTGGAGTCTGGAAACACCATATATTTT.

The gene calls are TRBV7-8 and TRBJ1-5; a possible D gene is TRBD1 (5 bases). Trimming removed 3 bases from V and 7 bases from J, with 22 bases in between. This CDR3 has 17 residues. Germline V gene sequence: CDR1 SGHVS, CDR2 FQNEAQ. CDR3 nucleotide sequence: TGTGCCAGCAGCTTTACCGAGCAGGGTCGGGGGAGACAGCCCCAGCATTTT. Translated: CASSFTEQGRGRQPQHF.

The V gene is TRBV4-1, the J gene TRBJ2-1, with D perhaps given as TRBD1 or TRBD2 (6 bases each). Trimming stripped 3 bases from V and 12 bases from J, with 27 bases between. This CDR3 is 17 amino acids long. Germline CDR1 and CDR2: MGHRA and YSYEKL. The CDR3 DNA follows: TGCGCCAGCAGCCAGCTTGGGGCTCGAGGGGGGCGGCGGGGGCAGTTCTTC. Translation gives CASSQLGARGGRRGQFF.

V gene TRBV6-5 combines with J gene TRBJ1-2; D is ambiguous. Germline V gene data show CDR1 as MNHEY and CDR2 as SVGAGI. V dropped 2 bases and J dropped 7 bases, with 5 bases sitting between them. The CDR3 contains 11 residues. The CDR3 protein is CASSYKGGYTF. The DNA of the CDR3 is TGTGCCAGCAGTTACAAGGGTGGCTACACCTTC.

V usage is TRBV6-5 and J usage is TRBJ2-2; D call uncertain. Germline V gives CDR1 MNHEY, CDR2 SVGAGI. With 6 bases removed from V and 3 bases from J, the gap between germline ends came to 2 bases. The CDR3 has 11 amino acids. The CDR3 is CASRHTGELFF. The CDR3 bases are TGTGCCAGCAGGCACACCGGGGAGCTGTTTTTT.

This rearrangement joins TRBV7-2 to TRBJ2-7; D assignment may be TRBD1 or TRBD2 (6 bases each). The V gene lost 5 bases and the J gene lost 6 bases, with 14 bases spanning the gap. The germline CDR1 and CDR2 sequences are SGHTA and FQGNSA. CDR3 size: 13 residues. CDR3 sequence reads: CASSPWPGAEQYF. The CDR3 region has the DNA TGTGCCAGCAGCCCGTGGCCGGGGGCCGAGCAGTACTTC.